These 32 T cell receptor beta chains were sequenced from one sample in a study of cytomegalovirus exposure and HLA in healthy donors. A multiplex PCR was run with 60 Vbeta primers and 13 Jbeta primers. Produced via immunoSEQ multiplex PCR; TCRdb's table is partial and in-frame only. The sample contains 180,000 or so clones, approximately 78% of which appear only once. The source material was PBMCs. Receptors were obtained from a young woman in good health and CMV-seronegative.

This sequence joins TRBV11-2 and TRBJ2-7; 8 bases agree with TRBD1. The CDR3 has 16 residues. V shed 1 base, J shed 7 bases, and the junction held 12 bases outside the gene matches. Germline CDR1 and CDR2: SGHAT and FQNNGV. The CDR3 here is CASSLVGQGAPREQYF. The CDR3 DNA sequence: TGTGCCAGCAGCTTAGTAGGGCAGGGGGCGCCCCGGGAGCAGTACTTC.

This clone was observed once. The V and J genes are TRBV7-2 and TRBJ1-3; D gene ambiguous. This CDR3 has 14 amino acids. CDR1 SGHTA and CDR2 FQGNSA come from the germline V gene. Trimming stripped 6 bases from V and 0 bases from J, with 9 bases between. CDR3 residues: CASRAVNSGNTIYF. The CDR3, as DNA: TGTGCCAGCAGGGCAGTGAACTCTGGAAACACCATATATTTT. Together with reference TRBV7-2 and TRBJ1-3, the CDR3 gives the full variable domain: GAGVSQSPSNKVTEKGKDVELRCDPISGHTALYWYRQSLGQGLEFLIYFQGNSAPDKSGLPSDRFSAERTGGSVSTLTIQRTQQEDSAVYLCASRAVNSGNTIYFGEGSWLTVV.

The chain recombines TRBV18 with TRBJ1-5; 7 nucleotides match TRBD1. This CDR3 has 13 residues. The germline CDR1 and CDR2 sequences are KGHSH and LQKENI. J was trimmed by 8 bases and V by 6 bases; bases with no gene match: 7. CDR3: CASSRGQREPQHF. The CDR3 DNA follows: TGTGCCAGCTCGCGGGGACAGCGCGAGCCCCAGCATTTT.

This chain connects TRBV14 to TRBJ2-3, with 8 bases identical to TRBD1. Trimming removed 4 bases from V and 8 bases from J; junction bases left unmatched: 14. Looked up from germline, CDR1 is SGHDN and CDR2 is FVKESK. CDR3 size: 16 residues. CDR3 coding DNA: TGTGCCAGCAGCCCGCGACAGGGGATAGCCCGTGGTACGCAGTATTTT. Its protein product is CASSPRQGIARGTQYF.

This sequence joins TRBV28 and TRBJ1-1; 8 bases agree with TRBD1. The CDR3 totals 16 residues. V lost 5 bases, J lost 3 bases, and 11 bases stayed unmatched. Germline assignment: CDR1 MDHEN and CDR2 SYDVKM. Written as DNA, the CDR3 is TGTGCCAGCAGTGGGCCTCAGACAGGGGTCTACACTGAAGCTTTCTTT. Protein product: CASSGPQTGVYTEAFF.

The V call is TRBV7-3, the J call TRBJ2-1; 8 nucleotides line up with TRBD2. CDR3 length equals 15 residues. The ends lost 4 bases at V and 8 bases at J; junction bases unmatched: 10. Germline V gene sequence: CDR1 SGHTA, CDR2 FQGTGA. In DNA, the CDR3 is TGTGCCAGCAGCTCCATAGCGGGAATCACGGATGAGCAGTTCTTC. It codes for CASSSIAGITDEQFF.

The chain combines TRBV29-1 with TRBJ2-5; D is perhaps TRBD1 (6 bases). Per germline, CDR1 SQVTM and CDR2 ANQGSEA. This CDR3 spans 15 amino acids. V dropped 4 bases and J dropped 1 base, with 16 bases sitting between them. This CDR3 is CSVGTALITQETQYF. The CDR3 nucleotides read TGCAGCGTTGGGACAGCCCTGATAACCCAAGAGACCCAGTACTTC. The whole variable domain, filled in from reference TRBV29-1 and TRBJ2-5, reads SAVISQKPSRDICQRGTSLTIQCQVDSQVTMMFWYRQQPGQSLTLIATANQGSEATYESGFVIDKFPISRPNLTFSTLTVSNMSPEDSSIYLCSVGTALITQETQYFGPGTRLLVL.

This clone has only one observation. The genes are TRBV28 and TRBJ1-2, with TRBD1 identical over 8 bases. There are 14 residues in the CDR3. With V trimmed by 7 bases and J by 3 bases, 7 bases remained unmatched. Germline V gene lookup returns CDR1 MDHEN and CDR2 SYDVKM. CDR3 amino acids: CASTQAGGDYGYTF. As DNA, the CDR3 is TGTGCCAGCACCCAAGCAGGGGGCGACTATGGCTACACCTTC.

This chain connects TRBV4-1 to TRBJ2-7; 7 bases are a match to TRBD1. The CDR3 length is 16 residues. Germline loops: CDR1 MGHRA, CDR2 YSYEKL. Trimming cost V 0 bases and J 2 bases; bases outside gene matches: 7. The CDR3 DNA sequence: TGCGCCAGCAGCCAAGAAGGTTCGACAGGGCCCTACGAGCAGTACTTC. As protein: CASSQEGSTGPYEQYF.

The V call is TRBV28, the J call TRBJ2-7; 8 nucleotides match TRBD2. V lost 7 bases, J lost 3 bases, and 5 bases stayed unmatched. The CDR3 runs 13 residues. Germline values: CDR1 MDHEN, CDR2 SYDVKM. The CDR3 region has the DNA TGTGCCAGCAATCCTAGCGGGTACTACGAGCAGTACTTC. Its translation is CASNPSGYYEQYF.

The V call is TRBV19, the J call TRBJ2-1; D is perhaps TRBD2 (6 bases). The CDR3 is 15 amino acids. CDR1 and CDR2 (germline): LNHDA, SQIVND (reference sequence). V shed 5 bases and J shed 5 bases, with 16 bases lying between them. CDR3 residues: CASSPPGEDHNEQFF. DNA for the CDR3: TGTGCCAGTAGTCCTCCCGGGGAGGACCACAATGAGCAGTTCTTC.

The CDR3 DNA reads TGTGCCAGCAGCCCCGAGAGGGATACGCAGTATTTT. This encodes CASSPERDTQYF. J is TRBJ2-3 and V is TRBV9; the D is unclear. Germline CDR1 SGDLS, CDR2 YYNGEE. The CDR3 covers 12 residues. The V end lost 4 bases, the J end lost 6 bases, and 9 bases lay between the germline ends.

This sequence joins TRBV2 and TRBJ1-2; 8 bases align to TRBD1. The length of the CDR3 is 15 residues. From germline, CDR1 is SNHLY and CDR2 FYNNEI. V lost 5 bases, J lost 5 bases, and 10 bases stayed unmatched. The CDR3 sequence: CASSPDRALAYGYTF. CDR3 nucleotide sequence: TGTGCCAGCAGTCCGGACAGGGCCCTGGCTTATGGCTACACCTTC.

CDR3 residues: CASSRSGGIAHEQYF. Written as DNA, the CDR3 is TGTGCCAGCAGCCGTTCAGGGGGCATAGCCCACGAGCAGTACTTC. The chain recombines TRBV4-2 with TRBJ2-5, with 8 positions matching TRBD1. The end of the DNA fits TRBJ2-7 better, so the J call may be wrong. Germline V CDR1 and CDR2: LGHNA, YNFKEQ. This CDR3 has 15 residues.

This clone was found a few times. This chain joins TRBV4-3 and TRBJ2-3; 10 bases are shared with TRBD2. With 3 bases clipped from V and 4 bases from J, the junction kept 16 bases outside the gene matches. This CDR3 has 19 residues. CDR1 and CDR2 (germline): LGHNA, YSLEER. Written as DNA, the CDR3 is TGCGCCAGCAGCCAGGAGCGGGAGGGCCGTTGGGTATATGCAGATACGCAGTATTTT. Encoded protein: CASSQEREGRWVYADTQYF.

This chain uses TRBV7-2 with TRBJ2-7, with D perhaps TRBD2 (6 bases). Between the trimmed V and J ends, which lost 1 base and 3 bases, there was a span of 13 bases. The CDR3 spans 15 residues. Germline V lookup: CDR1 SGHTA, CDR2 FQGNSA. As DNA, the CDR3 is TGTGCCAGCAGCTTAGACGGGAGTGGGGTCTACGAGCAGTACTTC. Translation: CASSLDGSGVYEQYF. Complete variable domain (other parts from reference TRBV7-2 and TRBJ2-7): GAGVSQSPSNKVTEKGKDVELRCDPISGHTALYWYRQSLGQGLEFLIYFQGNSAPDKSGLPSDRFSAERTGGSVSTLTIQRTQQEDSAVYLCASSLDGSGVYEQYFGPGTRLTVT.

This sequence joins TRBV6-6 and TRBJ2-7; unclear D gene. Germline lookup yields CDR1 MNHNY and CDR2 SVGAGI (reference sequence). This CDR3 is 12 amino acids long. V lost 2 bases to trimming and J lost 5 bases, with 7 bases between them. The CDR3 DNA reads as TGTGCCAGCAGTTACCCTCCCGACGAGCAGTACTTC. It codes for CASSYPPDEQYF.

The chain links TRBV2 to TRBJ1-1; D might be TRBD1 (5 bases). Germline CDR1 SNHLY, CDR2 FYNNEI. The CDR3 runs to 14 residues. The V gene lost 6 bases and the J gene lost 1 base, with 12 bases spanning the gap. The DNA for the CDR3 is TGTGCCAGCAGCCTGGAGGGGCGGAACACTGAAGCTTTCTTT. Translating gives CASSLEGRNTEAFF.

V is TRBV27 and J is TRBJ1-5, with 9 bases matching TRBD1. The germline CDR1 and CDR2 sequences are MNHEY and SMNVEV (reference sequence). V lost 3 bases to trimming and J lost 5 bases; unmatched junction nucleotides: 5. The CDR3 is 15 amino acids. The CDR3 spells CASSFYRDRDQPQHF. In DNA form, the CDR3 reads TGTGCCAGCAGTTTCTACCGGGACAGGGATCAGCCCCAGCATTTT.

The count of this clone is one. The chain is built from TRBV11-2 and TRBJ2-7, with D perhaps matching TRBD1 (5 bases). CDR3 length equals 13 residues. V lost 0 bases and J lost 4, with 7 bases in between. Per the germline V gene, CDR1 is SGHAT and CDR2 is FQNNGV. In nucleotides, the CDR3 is TGTGCCAGCAGCTTAGACAGGGATTACGAGCAGTACTTC. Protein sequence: CASSLDRDYEQYF.

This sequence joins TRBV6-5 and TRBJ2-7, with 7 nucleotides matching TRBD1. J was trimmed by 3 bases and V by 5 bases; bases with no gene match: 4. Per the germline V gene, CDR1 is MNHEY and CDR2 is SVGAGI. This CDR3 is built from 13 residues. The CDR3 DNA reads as TGTGCCAGCAGTGGGGGACAGTTCTACGAGCAGTACTTC. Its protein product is CASSGGQFYEQYF.

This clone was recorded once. CDR3 sequence (DNA): TGCGCCAGCAGCTTGTCAGGGGGCCCCGGCACAGATACGCAGTATTTT. Translating it yields CASSLSGGPGTDTQYF. This sequence joins TRBV5-1 and TRBJ2-3; 8 nucleotides agree with TRBD1. This CDR3 comprises 16 residues. Germline trimming cut 1 base from V and 1 base from J; bases unmatched to any gene: 5. Germline loops: CDR1 SGHRS, CDR2 YFSETQ.

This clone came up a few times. The CDR3 bases are TGTGCCAGCAGCCCCCGGACAGATACGCAGTATTTT. Translating it yields CASSPRTDTQYF. The chain has TRBV9 and TRBJ2-3; no firm D call. The CDR3 extends over 12 amino acids. The germline V and J ends were trimmed by 4 bases and 3 bases, with 6 bases remaining between them. Germline CDR1 and CDR2: SGDLS and YYNGEE.

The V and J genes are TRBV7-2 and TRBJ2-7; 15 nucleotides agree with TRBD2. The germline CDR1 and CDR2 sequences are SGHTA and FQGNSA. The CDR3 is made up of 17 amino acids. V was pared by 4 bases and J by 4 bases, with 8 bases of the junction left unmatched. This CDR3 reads CASSWAPGLAGGYEQYF. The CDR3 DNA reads TGTGCCAGCAGCTGGGCACCAGGACTAGCGGGAGGGTACGAGCAGTACTTC.

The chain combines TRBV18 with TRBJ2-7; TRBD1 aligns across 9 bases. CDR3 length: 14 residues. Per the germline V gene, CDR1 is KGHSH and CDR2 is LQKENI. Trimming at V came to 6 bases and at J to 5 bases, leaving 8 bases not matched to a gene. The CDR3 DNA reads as TGTGCCAGCTCTCCCGGGACAGGGTTTCACGAGCAGTACTTC. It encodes CASSPGTGFHEQYF.

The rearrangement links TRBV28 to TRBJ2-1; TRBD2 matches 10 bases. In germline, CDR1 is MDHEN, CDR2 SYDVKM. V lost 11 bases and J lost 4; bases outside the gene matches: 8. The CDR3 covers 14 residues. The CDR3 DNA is TGTGCCGGGAGTACTAGCGGGACTTACAATGAGCAGTTCTTC. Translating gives CAGSTSGTYNEQFF.

CDR3 DNA: TGTGCCAGCAGCTTATCCGTTACTAGCACAGATACGCAGTATTTT. Encoded protein: CASSLSVTSTDTQYF. This rearrangement joins TRBV7-2 to TRBJ2-3; D not resolved. Germline V gives CDR1 SGHTA, CDR2 FQGNSA. The CDR3 has 15 residues. Trimming took 2 bases from V and 0 from J, leaving 9 bases between them.

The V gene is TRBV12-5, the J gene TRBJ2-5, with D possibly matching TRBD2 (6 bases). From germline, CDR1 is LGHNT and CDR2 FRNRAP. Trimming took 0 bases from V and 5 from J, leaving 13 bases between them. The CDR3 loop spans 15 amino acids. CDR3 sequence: CASGLVIGGAETQYF. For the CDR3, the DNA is TGTGCTAGTGGTTTGGTAATCGGAGGGGCCGAGACCCAGTACTTC.

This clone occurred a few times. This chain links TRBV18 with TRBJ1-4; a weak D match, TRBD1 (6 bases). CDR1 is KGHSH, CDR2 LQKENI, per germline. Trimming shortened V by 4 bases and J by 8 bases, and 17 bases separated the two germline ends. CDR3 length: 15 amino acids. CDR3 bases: TGTGCCAGCTCACTCAACAGGGCTCTAGGGGAAAAACTGTTTTTT. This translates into CASSLNRALGEKLFF.

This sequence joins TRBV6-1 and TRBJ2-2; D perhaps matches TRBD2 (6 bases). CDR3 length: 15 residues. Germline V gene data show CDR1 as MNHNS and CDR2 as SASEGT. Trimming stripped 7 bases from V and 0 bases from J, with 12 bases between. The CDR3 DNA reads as TGTGCCAGCACGGGACTGGTCGCGAACACCGGGGAGCTGTTTTTT. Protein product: CASTGLVANTGELFF.

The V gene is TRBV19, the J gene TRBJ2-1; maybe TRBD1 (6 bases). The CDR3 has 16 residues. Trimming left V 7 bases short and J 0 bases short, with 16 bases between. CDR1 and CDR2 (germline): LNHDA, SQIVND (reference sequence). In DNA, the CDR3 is TGTGCCAGTAAGCGTACAGGGACAAGCTCCTACAATGAGCAGTTCTTC. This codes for CASKRTGTSSYNEQFF.

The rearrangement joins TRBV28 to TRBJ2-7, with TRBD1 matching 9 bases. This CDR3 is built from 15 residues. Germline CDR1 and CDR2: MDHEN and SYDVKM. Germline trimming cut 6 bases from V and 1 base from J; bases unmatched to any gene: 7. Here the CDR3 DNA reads TGTGCCAGCAGCTCCCCGGGACAGGGTTCCTACGAGCAGTACTTC. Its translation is CASSSPGQGSYEQYF. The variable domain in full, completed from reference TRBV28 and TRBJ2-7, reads DVKVTQSSRYLVKRTGEKVFLECVQDMDHENMFWYRQDPGLGLRLIYFSYDVKMKEKGDIPEGYSVSREKKERFSLILESASTNQTSMYLCASSSPGQGSYEQYFGPGTRLTVT.